Described below is a single TCR beta chain sequence and its context. What it recognizes is unknown. Some clones are missing from TCRdb's copy, which holds only in-frame ones; the method was immunoSEQ multiplex PCR. This repertoire shows more than 1,200,000 clones, 98% to 99% found once; its top ten account for about 0.4%. The entry originates in a study of shared clonotypes between healthy human individuals. Study-wide results and caveats: Naive CD4 clonotypes were shared across a handful of donors at roughly 5.3%. Despite large depth, rarefaction showed incomplete sorted-subset sequencing. Across subsets, estimated richness was generally greater for naive than for memory populations.

Germline loops: CDR1 MNHNS, CDR2 SASEGT. The CDR3 runs to 17 residues. V lost 1 base, J lost 2 bases, and 15 bases lay in between. A CD45RA+ naive subset and a CD45RA-negative memory subset were split from CD4+ cells. The sequence was collected from a man in his thirties or forties in good health. Sequencing was performed on naive CD4+ T cells sorted from blood. The subset is: CD45RA+ positively selected. This chain joins TRBV6-1 and TRBJ2-1; D remains unclear. This CDR3 is CASSEGPVEIPYNEQFF. The CDR3 nucleotides read TGTGCCAGCAGTGAAGGGCCTGTTGAGATACCCTACAATGAGCAGTTCTTC.